One sample yielded the 18 T cell receptor beta chains listed below, sequenced in a study of T cell repertoires in cytomegalovirus infection. TCRdb re-called the reads through MiXCR, storing one row per CDR3 protein. The profile shows about 460,000 distinct CDR3 sequences, about 11% of them singletons. Sequencing input: PBMCs. The receptor set was obtained from a human donor in good health (CMV status not recorded). Some clones in this sample may be carry-over from other donors' samples.

Many counts were recorded for this clonotype. The CDR3 DNA follows: TGTGCCAGCAGCTTGGATCTAGCGGGGGGGAAGAGTATAAAGACCCAGTACTTC. It specifies CASSLDLAGGKSIKTQYF. The chain joins TRBV5-4 to TRBJ2-5, with 12 nucleotides matching TRBD2. Germline V gene data show CDR1 as SGHNT and CDR2 as YYREEE (reference sequence). The CDR3 loop spans 18 amino acids. J was trimmed by 6 bases and V by 0 bases; bases with no gene match: 12. Full variable domain (outside the CDR3, taken from reference TRBV5-4 and TRBJ2-5): ETGVTQSPTHLIKTRGQQVTLRCSSQSGHNTVSWYQQALGQGPQFIFQYYREEENGRGNFPPRFSGLQFPNYSSELNVNALELDDSALYLCASSLDLAGGKSIKTQYFGPGTRLLVL.

This clonotype was seen ten or more times. The chain employs TRBV2 and TRBJ1-6; 7 nucleotides match TRBD1. The CDR3 length is 14 residues. Germline CDR1 reads SNHLY; CDR2 reads FYNNEI. Germline trimming cut 6 bases from V and 9 bases from J; bases unmatched to any gene: 8. The CDR3 loop reads CASSSDRLSSPLHF. Here the CDR3 DNA reads TGTGCCAGCAGCTCGGACAGGCTTAGTTCACCCCTCCACTTT.

V and J are TRBV5-6 and TRBJ1-5, with 9 bases identical to TRBD1. This CDR3 contains 18 residues. V was pared by 3 bases and J by 2 bases, with 12 bases of the junction left unmatched. CDR1 and CDR2 from the germline V gene are SGHDT and YYEEEE. The CDR3 reads CASSSPRRTGEGNQPQHF. The CDR3 DNA reads as TGTGCCAGCAGCTCTCCCCGTCGGACAGGGGAAGGCAATCAGCCCCAGCATTTT.

This clonotype has ten or more counts. The chain couples TRBV12-3 or TRBV12-4 to TRBJ1-4, with no clear D. The length of the CDR3 is 14 residues. The V end lost 6 bases, the J end lost 5 bases, and 13 bases lay between the germline ends. CDR3 loop: CASRPGPRNEKLFF. In DNA, the CDR3 is TGTGCCAGCAGACCCGGGCCACGCAATGAAAAACTGTTTTTT.

Many counts were recorded for this clonotype. This chain uses TRBV5-8 with TRBJ1-5, with D perhaps TRBD1 (5 bases). With 4 bases removed from V and 5 bases from J, the gap between germline ends came to 22 bases. The germline V gene encodes CDR1 SGHTS and CDR2 YDEGEE. There are 17 residues in the CDR3. Here the CDR3 DNA reads TGTGCCAGCAGCAACTCACATACCCGGGGCGGCGATCAGCCCCAGCATTTT. It is translated as CASSNSHTRGGDQPQHF. The full variable domain, with the rest looked up from reference TRBV5-8 and TRBJ1-5, is EAGVTQSPTHLIKTRGQQATLRCSPISGHTSVYWYQQALGLGLQFLLWYDEGEERNRGNFPPRFSGRQFPNYSSELNVNALELEDSALYLCASSNSHTRGGDQPQHFGDGTRLSIL.

The table lists this clonotype with many counts. This rearrangement joins TRBV5-1 to TRBJ2-1; 11 nucleotides align to TRBD2. Germline CDR1 SGHRS, CDR2 YFSETQ. After removal of 3 bases from V and 7 bases from J, the junction contained 6 bases not matched to a gene. The CDR3 is 15 amino acids. The CDR3 loop reads CASSYTSGSTNEQFF. For the CDR3, the DNA is TGCGCCAGCAGCTATACTAGCGGGAGTACGAATGAGCAGTTCTTC.

As for this clonotype: Here the CDR3 omits its conserved ending phenylalanine or tryptophan, so a read error is the likely source. This rearrangement joins TRBV13 to TRBJ1-5, with a tentative D call TRBD1 (6 bases). Germline V CDR1 and CDR2: PRHDT, FYEKMQ (reference sequence). This CDR3 contains 13 residues. With 3 bases removed from V and 4 bases from J, the gap between germline ends came to 7 bases. The CDR3 here is CASSFGTNQPQHL. The CDR3, as DNA: TGTGCCAGCAGCTTCGGGACAAATCAGCCCCAGCATTTA.

The V and J genes are TRBV10-3 and TRBJ2-3, with a weak D call TRBD1 (5 bases). The CDR3 covers 13 residues. CDR1 and CDR2 from the germline V gene are ENHRY and SYGVKD. Trimming left V 4 bases short and J 9 bases short, with 14 bases between. The DNA for the CDR3 is TGTGCCATCAGTGTCCTTACAGGTCGAACGCAGTATTTT. It specifies CAISVLTGRTQYF.

This clonotype has only a few counts. V usage is TRBV20-1 and J usage is TRBJ1-1, with D perhaps TRBD1 (6 bases). Between the trimmed V and J ends, which lost 2 bases and 6 bases, there was a span of 19 bases. The CDR3 covers 15 residues. Germline loops: CDR1 DFQATT, CDR2 SNEGSKA (reference sequence). DNA of the CDR3: TGCAGTGCTAGATCTACCGGGACAAAGGGACCTGAAGCTTTCTTT. Translating gives CSARSTGTKGPEAFF.

The V gene is TRBV19, the J gene TRBJ1-1; D uncertain. V was clipped by 5 bases and J by 1 base, with 17 bases between them. The CDR3 spans 16 residues. Germline V gene data show CDR1 as LNHDA and CDR2 as SQIVND (reference sequence). In DNA, the CDR3 is TGTGCCAGTAGTCCCCAGCGGCTCCTACAGAACACTGAAGCTTTCTTT. It codes for CASSPQRLLQNTEAFF.

This clonotype has a count of ten or more. V and J are TRBV12-5 and TRBJ2-1; D not certain. The CDR3 has 16 residues. V was trimmed by 2 bases and J by 3 bases, leaving 14 bases between them. The germline V gene encodes CDR1 LGHNT and CDR2 FRNRAP. CDR3 sequence reads: CASGLSRTDLYNEQFF. Here the CDR3 DNA reads TGTGCTAGTGGTTTGTCCCGGACGGACCTCTACAATGAGCAGTTCTTC. The whole variable domain, filled in from reference TRBV12-5 and TRBJ2-1, reads DARVTQTPRHKVTEMGQEVTMRCQPILGHNTVFWYRQTMMQGLELLAYFRNRAPLDDSGMPKDRFSAEMPDATLATLKIQPSEPRDSAVYFCASGLSRTDLYNEQFFGPGTRLTVL.

This clonotype was seen only a few times. The chain is built from TRBV3-1 and TRBJ2-1; TRBD2 aligns across 9 bases. With V trimmed by 5 bases and J by 7 bases, 9 bases remained unmatched. CDR1 and CDR2 from the germline V gene are LGHDT and YNNKEL (reference sequence). The CDR3 loop spans 15 amino acids. The CDR3 loop is CASSTGLATGNEQFF. In DNA form, the CDR3 reads TGTGCCAGCAGCACGGGACTAGCTACCGGGAATGAGCAGTTCTTC.

This clonotype was detected ten times or more. The chain couples TRBV19 to TRBJ1-4, with 7 nucleotides matching TRBD1. The trim removed 8 bases at V and 8 bases at J, leaving 14 bases unmatched. Per the germline V gene, CDR1 is LNHDA and CDR2 is SQIVND (reference sequence). This CDR3 comprises 15 residues. In nucleotides, the CDR3 is TGTGCCAGTCGGCGGGTCGACCCGGGACAGGAAAAACTGTTTTTT. Amino acid sequence: CASRRVDPGQEKLFF.

This clonotype was seen repeatedly, ten times or more. Its ends do not fully match the called genes, so a read error is possible. The chain couples TRBV12-3 or TRBV12-4 to TRBJ2-5; 8 bases match TRBD2. This CDR3 contains 13 residues. This chain's CDR3 is CASSGSDGRAARF. The CDR3 nucleotides read TGTGCCAGCAGTGGATCGGACGGGAGGGCCGCGAGGTTC.

A note on this clonotype: This may arise from a read error, as a much more abundant clone is one base away. The gene calls are TRBV11-2 and TRBJ2-5, with unresolved D. Germline CDR1 is SGHAT and CDR2 is FQNNGV. This CDR3 contains 15 residues. The V and J ends lost 0 bases and 5 bases respectively, with 13 bases between them. CDR3 amino acids: CASSLDRPRRETQYF. The CDR3 DNA reads TGTGCCAGCAGCTTAGATCGGCCTAGGCGGGAGACCCAGTACTTC.

This chain links TRBV19 with TRBJ2-1; possible D gene TRBD2, 5 bases. Deletions cut 5 bases from V and 8 bases from J, with 22 bases between. Germline CDR1 and CDR2: LNHDA and SQIVND (reference sequence). The CDR3 is 16 amino acids. CDR3 sequence reads: CASSALRVRVEDEQFF. The CDR3, as DNA: TGTGCCAGTAGTGCCCTACGAGTGCGGGTGGAGGATGAGCAGTTCTTC.

The rearrangement uses TRBV6-6 and TRBJ2-4, with TRBD1 matching over 12 bases. The CDR3 runs 17 residues. Germline CDR1 is MNHNY and CDR2 is SVGAGI (reference sequence). J was trimmed by 2 bases and V by 5 bases; bases with no gene match: 7. The chain's CDR3 is CASSLRDRGRTKNIQYF. The CDR3 region has the DNA TGTGCCAGCAGTCTCCGGGACAGGGGGCGAACCAAAAACATTCAGTACTTC.

This clonotype was counted ten times or more. This chain connects TRBV12-3 or TRBV12-4 to TRBJ2-2; D might be TRBD1 (5 bases). Trimming shortened V by 3 bases and J by 2 bases, and 16 bases separated the two germline ends. This CDR3 has 17 amino acids. CDR3 loop: CASSFGRWQGNTGELFF. In nucleotides, the CDR3 is TGTGCCAGCAGTTTCGGTAGATGGCAGGGTAACACCGGGGAGCTGTTTTTT.